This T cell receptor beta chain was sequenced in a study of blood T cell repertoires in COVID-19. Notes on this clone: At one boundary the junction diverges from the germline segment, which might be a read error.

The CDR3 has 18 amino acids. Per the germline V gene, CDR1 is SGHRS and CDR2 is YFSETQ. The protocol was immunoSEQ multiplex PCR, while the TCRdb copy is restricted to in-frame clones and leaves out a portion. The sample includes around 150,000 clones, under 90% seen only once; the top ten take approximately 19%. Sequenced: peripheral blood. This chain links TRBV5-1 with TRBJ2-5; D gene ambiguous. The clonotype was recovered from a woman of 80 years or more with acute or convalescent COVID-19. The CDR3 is CASSLGSLADAAREAQYF. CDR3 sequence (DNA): TGCGCCAGCAGCTTGGGGTCGCTCGCAGATGCAGCAAGAGAGGCCCAGTACTTC.